This T cell receptor beta chain was recovered during a study of radiotherapy plus CTLA-4 blockade in lung cancer. The overall study: Among enrolled patients, under 20% responded and roughly 31% achieved disease control.

Points from the study as a whole: After radiotherapy and ipilimumab, tumor-derived clones expanded in peripheral blood. The authors reported that early blood T cell clone dynamics, with interferon-beta, best predicted response.

The V gene lost 0 bases and the J gene lost 8 bases, with 20 bases spanning the gap. The CDR3 loop spans 17 amino acids. The germline gives CDR1 LNHNV, CDR2 YYDKDF (reference sequence). Sequencing used immunoSEQ multiplex PCR; TCRdb keeps in-frame clones, though not all of them. This table has roughly 42,000 clones, over 55% appearing once. As for this clone: Its antigen is still unknown.

This clonotype was obtained from a human donor with non-small cell lung cancer who had a partial response to radiotherapy plus ipilimumab. The chain uses TRBV15 and TRBJ2-1, with a possible D match to TRBD2 (5 bases). This material consisted of peripheral blood, taken from a patient treated with radiotherapy plus ipilimumab. CDR3 sequence: CATSREPRAGPVDEQFF. The CDR3 DNA follows: TGTGCCACCAGCAGAGAGCCCCGGGCGGGCCCTGTGGATGAGCAGTTCTTC.